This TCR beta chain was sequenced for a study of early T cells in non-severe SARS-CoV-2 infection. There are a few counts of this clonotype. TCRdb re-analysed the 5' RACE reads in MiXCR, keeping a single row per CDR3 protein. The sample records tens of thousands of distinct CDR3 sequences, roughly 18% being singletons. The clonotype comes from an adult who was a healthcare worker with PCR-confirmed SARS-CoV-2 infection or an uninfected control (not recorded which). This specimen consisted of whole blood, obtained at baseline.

The CDR3 region is CSASRSGGLPYNEQFF. CDR3 DNA: TGCAGTGCTAGTCGTAGCGGGGGGCTACCCTACAATGAGCAGTTCTTC. J is TRBJ2-1 and V is TRBV20-1; 10 nucleotides align to TRBD2. CDR1 DFQATT and CDR2 SNEGSKA come from the germline V gene (reference sequence). The CDR3 totals 16 residues. The ends lost 3 bases at V and 2 bases at J; junction bases unmatched: 7.